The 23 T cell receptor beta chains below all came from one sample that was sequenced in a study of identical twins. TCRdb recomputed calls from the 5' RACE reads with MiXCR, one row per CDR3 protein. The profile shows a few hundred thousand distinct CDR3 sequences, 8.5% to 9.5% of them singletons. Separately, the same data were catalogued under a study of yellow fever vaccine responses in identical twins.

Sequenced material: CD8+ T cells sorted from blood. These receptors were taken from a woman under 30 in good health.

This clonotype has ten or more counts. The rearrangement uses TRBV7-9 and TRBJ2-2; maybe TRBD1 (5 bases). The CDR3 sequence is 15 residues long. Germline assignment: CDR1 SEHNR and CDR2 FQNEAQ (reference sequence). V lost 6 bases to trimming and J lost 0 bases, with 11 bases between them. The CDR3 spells CASSPRQPNTGELFF. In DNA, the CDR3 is TGTGCCAGCAGTCCCAGACAGCCGAACACCGGGGAGCTGTTTTTT.

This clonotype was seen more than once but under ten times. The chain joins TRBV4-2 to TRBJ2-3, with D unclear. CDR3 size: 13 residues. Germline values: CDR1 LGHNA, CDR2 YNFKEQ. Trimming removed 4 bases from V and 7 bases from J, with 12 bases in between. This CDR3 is CASSLTLRNTQYF. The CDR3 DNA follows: TGTGCCAGCAGCCTAACTTTGCGAAATACGCAGTATTTT.

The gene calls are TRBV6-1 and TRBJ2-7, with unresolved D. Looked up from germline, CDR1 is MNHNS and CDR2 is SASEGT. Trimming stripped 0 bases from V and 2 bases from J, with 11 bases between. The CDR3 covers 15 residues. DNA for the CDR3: TGTGCCAGCAGTGAAGCGTACGGCAGAGCCTACGAGCAGTACTTC. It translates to CASSEAYGRAYEQYF.

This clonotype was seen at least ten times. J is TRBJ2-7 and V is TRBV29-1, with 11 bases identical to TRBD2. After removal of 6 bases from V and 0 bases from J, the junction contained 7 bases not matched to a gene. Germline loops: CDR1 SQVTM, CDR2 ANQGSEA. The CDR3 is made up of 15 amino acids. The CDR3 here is CSVTGTSGVSYEQYF. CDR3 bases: TGCAGCGTCACCGGGACTAGCGGAGTCTCCTACGAGCAGTACTTC.

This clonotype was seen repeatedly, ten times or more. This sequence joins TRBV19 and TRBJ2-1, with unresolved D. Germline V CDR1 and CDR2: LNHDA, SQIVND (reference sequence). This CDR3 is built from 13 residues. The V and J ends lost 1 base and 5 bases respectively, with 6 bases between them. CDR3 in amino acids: CASSIAANNEQFF. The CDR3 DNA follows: TGTGCCAGTAGTATAGCGGCGAACAATGAGCAGTTCTTC.

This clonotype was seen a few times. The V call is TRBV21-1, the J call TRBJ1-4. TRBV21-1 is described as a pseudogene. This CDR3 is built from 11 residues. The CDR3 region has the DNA TGTGCCAGCAGCAAAAGGGAAGCCGGACCGTTT. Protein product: CASSKREAGPF.

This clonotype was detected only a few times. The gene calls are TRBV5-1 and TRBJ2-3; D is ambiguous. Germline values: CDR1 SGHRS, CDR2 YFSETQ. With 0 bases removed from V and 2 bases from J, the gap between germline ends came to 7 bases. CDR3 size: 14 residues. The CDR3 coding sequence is TGCGCCAGCAGCTTGGTTAGCCTCACAGATACGCAGTATTTT. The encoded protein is CASSLVSLTDTQYF.

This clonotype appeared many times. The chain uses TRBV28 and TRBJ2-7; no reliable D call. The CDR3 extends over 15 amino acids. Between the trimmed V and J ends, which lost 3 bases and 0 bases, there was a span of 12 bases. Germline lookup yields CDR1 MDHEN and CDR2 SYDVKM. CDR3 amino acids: CASSLILRSSYEQYF. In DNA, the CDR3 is TGTGCCAGCAGTTTGATTCTAAGGAGCTCCTACGAGCAGTACTTC.

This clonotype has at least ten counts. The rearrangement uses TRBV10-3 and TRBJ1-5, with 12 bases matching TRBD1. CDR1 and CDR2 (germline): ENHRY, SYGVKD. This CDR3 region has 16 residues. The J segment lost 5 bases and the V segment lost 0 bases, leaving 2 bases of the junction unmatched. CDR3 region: CAISESGQGAYQPQHF. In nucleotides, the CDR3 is TGTGCCATCAGTGAGTCGGGACAGGGGGCCTATCAGCCCCAGCATTTT.

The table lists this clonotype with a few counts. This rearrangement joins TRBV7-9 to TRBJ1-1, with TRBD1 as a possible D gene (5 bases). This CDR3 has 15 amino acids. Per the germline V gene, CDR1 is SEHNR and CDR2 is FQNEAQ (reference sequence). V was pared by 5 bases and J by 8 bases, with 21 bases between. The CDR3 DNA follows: TGTGCCAGCAGCCATGTGGAGGGGAGATCCGGAGAAGCTTTCTTT. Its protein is CASSHVEGRSGEAFF.

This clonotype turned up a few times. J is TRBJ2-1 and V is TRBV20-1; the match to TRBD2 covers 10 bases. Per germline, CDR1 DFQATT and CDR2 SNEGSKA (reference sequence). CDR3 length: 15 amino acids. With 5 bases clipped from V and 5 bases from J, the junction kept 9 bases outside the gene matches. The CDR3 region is CSAPSASGRDNEQFF. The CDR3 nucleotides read TGCAGTGCTCCCTCGGCTAGCGGGAGAGACAATGAGCAGTTCTTC.

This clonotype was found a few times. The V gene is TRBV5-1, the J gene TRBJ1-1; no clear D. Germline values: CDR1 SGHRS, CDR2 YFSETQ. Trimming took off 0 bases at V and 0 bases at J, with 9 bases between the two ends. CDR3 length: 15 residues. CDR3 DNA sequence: TGCGCCAGCAGCTTGGAGGGCAGCTTGAACACTGAAGCTTTCTTT. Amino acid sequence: CASSLEGSLNTEAFF.

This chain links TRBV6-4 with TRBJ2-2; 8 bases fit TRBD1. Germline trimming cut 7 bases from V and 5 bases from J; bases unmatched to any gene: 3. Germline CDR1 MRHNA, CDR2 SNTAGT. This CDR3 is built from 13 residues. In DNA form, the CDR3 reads TGTGCCAGCACGGACAGGGATACCGGGGAGCTGTTTTTT. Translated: CASTDRDTGELFF.

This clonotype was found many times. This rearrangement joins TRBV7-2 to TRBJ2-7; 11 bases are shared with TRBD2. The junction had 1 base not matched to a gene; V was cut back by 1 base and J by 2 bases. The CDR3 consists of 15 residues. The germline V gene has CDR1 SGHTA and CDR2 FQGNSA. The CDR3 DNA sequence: TGTGCCAGCAGCTTAGTTAGCGGGGGGGCCTACGAGCAGTACTTC. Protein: CASSLVSGGAYEQYF.

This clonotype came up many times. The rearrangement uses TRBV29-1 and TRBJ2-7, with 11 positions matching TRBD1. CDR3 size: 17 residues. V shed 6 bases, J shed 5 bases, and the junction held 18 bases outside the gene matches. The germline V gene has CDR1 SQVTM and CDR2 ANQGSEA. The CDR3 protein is CSVGTGGTSGYVHEQYF. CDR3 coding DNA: TGCAGCGTGGGGACAGGGGGGACCTCTGGTTACGTCCACGAGCAGTACTTC.

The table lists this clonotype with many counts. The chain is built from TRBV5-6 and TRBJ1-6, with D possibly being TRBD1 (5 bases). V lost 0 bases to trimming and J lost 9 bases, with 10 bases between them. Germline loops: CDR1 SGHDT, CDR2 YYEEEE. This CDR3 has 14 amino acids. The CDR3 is CASSLVDNGSPLHF. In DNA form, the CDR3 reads TGTGCCAGCAGCTTGGTGGACAACGGTTCACCCCTCCACTTT.

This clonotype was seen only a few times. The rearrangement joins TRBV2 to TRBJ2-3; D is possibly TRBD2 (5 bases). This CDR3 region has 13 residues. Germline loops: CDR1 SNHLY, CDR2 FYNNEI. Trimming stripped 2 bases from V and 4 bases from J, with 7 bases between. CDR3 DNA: TGTGCCAGCAGTGAACCTAGCTCAGATACGCAGTATTTT. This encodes CASSEPSSDTQYF.

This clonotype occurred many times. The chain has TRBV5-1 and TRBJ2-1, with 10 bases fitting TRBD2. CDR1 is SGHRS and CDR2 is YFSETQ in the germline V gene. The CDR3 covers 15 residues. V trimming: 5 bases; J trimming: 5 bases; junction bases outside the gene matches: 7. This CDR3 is CASSYRTSGDNEQFF. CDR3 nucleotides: TGCGCCAGCAGTTACCGGACTAGCGGAGACAATGAGCAGTTCTTC.

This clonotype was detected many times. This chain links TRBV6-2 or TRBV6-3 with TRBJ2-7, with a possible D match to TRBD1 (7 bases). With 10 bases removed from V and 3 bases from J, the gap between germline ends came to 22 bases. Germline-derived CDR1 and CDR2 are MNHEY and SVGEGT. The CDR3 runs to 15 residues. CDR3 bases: TGTGCCACCGGGGGCCCCGGGACAGAGAGCTACGAGCAGTACTTC. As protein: CATGGPGTESYEQYF.

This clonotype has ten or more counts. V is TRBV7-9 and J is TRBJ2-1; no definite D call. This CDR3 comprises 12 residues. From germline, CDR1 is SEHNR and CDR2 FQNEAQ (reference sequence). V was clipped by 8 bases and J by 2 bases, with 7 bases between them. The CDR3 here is CASGQTYNEQFF. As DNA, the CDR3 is TGTGCCAGCGGCCAGACCTACAATGAGCAGTTCTTC.

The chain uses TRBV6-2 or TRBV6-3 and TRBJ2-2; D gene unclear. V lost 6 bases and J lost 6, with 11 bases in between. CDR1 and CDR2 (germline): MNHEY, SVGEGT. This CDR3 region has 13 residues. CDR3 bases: TGTGCCAGCAGGCCTACAGAAGCCGGGGAGCTGTTTTTT. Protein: CASRPTEAGELFF.

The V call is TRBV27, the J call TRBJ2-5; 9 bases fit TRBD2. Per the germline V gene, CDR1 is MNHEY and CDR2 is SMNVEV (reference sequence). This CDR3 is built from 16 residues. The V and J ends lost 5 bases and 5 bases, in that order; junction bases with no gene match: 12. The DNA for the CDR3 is TGTGCCAGCAGTCTAAGGGGAAGACTAGCGGTGGAGACCCAGTACTTC. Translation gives CASSLRGRLAVETQYF.

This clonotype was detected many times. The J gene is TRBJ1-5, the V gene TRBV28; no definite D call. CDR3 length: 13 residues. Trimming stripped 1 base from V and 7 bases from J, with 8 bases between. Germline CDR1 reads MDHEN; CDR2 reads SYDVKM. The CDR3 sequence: CASSLLSGQPQHF. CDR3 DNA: TGTGCCAGCAGTTTATTAAGCGGACAGCCCCAGCATTTT.